The 29 T cell receptor beta chains reported below all come from one sample, sequenced in a study of blood T cell repertoires in COVID-19. The table came from immunoSEQ multiplex PCR; TCRdb's copy has only in-frame clones and leaves some out. The sample records 200,000 to 250,000 clones, around 80% being singletons. Sequencing used peripheral blood. These receptors came from a man between 25 and 39 years old with active or convalescent COVID-19.

This rearrangement joins TRBV6-2 or TRBV6-3 to TRBJ2-2; 8 nucleotides agree with TRBD2. Germline values: CDR1 MNHEY, CDR2 SVGEGT. The CDR3 totals 13 residues. Germline trimming cut 4 bases from V and 6 bases from J; bases unmatched to any gene: 1. CDR3: CASSWTSPGELFF. CDR3 nucleotide sequence: TGTGCCAGCAGTTGGACTAGCCCCGGGGAGCTGTTTTTT.

J is TRBJ2-5 and V is TRBV28, with 10 bases identical to TRBD2. V shed 1 base, J shed 5 bases, and the junction held 13 bases outside the gene matches. Germline assignment: CDR1 MDHEN and CDR2 SYDVKM. The CDR3 is 18 residues long. This chain's CDR3 is CASSLLWLAGVGGETQYF. CDR3 nucleotides: TGTGCCAGCAGTTTATTGTGGCTAGCGGGAGTGGGCGGTGAGACCCAGTACTTC.

This chain connects TRBV5-6 to TRBJ1-6, with unresolved D. V was cut by 1 base and J by 11 bases, with 16 bases left in between. Germline V gene data show CDR1 as SGHDT and CDR2 as YYEEEE. The CDR3 is 15 amino acids. The CDR3 bases are TGTGCCAGCAGCTTGCGGGCGGCCGCCGGGGCACCCCTCCACTTT. This gives the protein CASSLRAAAGAPLHF. Full variable domain (remainder filled in from reference TRBV5-6 and TRBJ1-6): DAGVTQSPTHLIKTRGQQVTLRCSPKSGHDTVSWYQQALGQGPQFIFQYYEEEERQRGNFPDRFSGHQFPNYSSELNVNALLLGDSALYLCASSLRAAAGAPLHFGNGTRLTVT.

The gene calls are TRBV30 and TRBJ2-2, with TRBD2 identical over 8 bases. Germline V CDR1 and CDR2: GTSNPN, SVGIG (reference sequence). The CDR3 contains 13 residues. J lost 4 bases, V lost 3 bases, and 1 base had no gene match. The CDR3 sequence: CAWRAGVTGELFF. The CDR3 DNA sequence: TGTGCCTGGAGAGCGGGGGTCACCGGGGAGCTGTTTTTT.

This clone appeared many times. This chain uses TRBV11-1 with TRBJ2-1, with D perhaps TRBD2 (6 bases). Trimming pared 2 bases from V and 7 bases from J, leaving 15 bases between. CDR3 length: 15 amino acids. Germline V gene sequence: CDR1 SGHAT, CDR2 FQDESV (reference sequence). CDR3: CASSLNSGSPNEQFF. The DNA of the CDR3 is TGTGCCAGCAGCTTAAATAGCGGTAGCCCGAATGAGCAGTTCTTC.

The chain recombines TRBV6-7 with TRBJ2-1; 14 nucleotides line up with TRBD2. TRBV6-7 is designated an ORF whose function remains uncertain. J was trimmed by 15 bases and V by 0 bases; bases with no gene match: 10. CDR3 length: 16 residues. The CDR3 DNA is TGTGCCAGCAGTTACTCCGGGACTAGCGGGGGAGGGGACGCGTTCTTC. The encoded protein is CASSYSGTSGGGDAFF.

The rearrangement uses TRBV12-3 or TRBV12-4 and TRBJ1-5; D is possibly TRBD1 (5 bases). The CDR3 is 13 amino acids. V was clipped by 3 bases and J by 7 bases, with 10 bases between them. CDR3 nucleotide sequence: TGTGCCAGCAGTTTCGGGGGGGGGCAGCCCCAGCATTTT. Protein: CASSFGGGQPQHF.

In this sample, this clone turned up a few times. The same CDR3 also results from other DNA sequences found in this sample. The rearrangement uses TRBV5-1 and TRBJ1-5, with a tentative D call TRBD1 (6 bases). Germline-derived CDR1 and CDR2 are SGHRS and YFSETQ. CDR3 size: 13 residues. V shed 4 bases and J shed 4 bases, with 9 bases lying between them. This chain's CDR3 is CASSPQGNQPQHF. For the CDR3, the DNA is TGCGCCAGCAGCCCACAGGGTAATCAGCCCCAGCATTTT.

This clone was counted only a few times. This sequence joins TRBV11-2 and TRBJ2-3; TRBD2 agrees at 9 bases. Unmatched junction bases numbered 7, after V lost 1 base and J lost 8 bases. The germline CDR1 and CDR2 sequences are SGHAT and FQNNGV. The CDR3 is 15 residues long. The CDR3 loop is CASSLGASGNPTQYF. For the CDR3, the DNA is TGTGCCAGCAGCTTAGGGGCTAGCGGGAACCCTACGCAGTATTTT.

The chain links TRBV28 to TRBJ2-5, with a weak D call TRBD2 (6 bases). Germline lookup yields CDR1 MDHEN and CDR2 SYDVKM. The V end was cut by 6 bases, the J end by 2 bases, with 13 bases between. This CDR3 comprises 14 residues. DNA of the CDR3: TGTGCCAGCAGCTCCACCGGGGGACAAGAGACCCAGTACTTC. This gives the protein CASSSTGGQETQYF. Full variable domain (rest looked up from reference TRBV28 and TRBJ2-5): DVKVTQSSRYLVKRTGEKVFLECVQDMDHENMFWYRQDPGLGLRLIYFSYDVKMKEKGDIPEGYSVSREKKERFSLILESASTNQTSMYLCASSSTGGQETQYFGPGTRLLVL.

The chain links TRBV24-1 to TRBJ2-3, with 8 nucleotides matching TRBD1. V lost 7 bases to trimming and J lost 0 bases; unmatched junction nucleotides: 8. The CDR3 has 16 amino acids. CDR1 is KGHDR, CDR2 SFDVKD, per germline. CDR3 region: CATREGAGGSTDTQYF. The CDR3 DNA reads TGTGCCACCAGGGAGGGGGCAGGGGGCAGCACAGATACGCAGTATTTT.

The genes are TRBV27 and TRBJ1-2; D may be TRBD1 (6 bases). The CDR3 spans 14 residues. Trimming left V 6 bases short and J 0 bases short, with 11 bases between. In germline, CDR1 is MNHEY, CDR2 SMNVEV (reference sequence). CDR3 sequence reads: CASRAGAANYGYTF. CDR3 DNA sequence: TGTGCCAGCAGGGCAGGGGCGGCTAACTATGGCTACACCTTC.

This clone was found a few times. The chain uses TRBV3-1 (or the pseudogene TRBV3-2) and TRBJ1-1, with 8 bases matching TRBD1. The V and J ends lost 0 bases and 0 bases, in that order; junction bases with no gene match: 6. CDR1 is LGHDT and CDR2 is YNNKEL in the germline V gene (reference sequence). The CDR3 loop spans 17 amino acids. In DNA form, the CDR3 reads TGTGCCAGCAGCCAAGAGGCGCAGGGGGCAATGAACACTGAAGCTTTCTTT. This codes for CASSQEAQGAMNTEAFF.

The CDR3 region is CASGEGSSYNEQFF. CDR3 DNA sequence: TGCGCCAGCGGGGAGGGTAGCTCCTACAATGAGCAGTTCTTC. The chain uses TRBV4-1 and TRBJ2-1, with 7 nucleotides matching TRBD2. V was pared by 8 bases and J by 0 bases, with 4 bases of the junction left unmatched. Germline CDR1 MGHRA, CDR2 YSYEKL. This CDR3 region has 14 residues.

The chain links TRBV7-2 to TRBJ2-1; TRBD2 might be the D (5 bases). The CDR3 consists of 14 residues. V gave up 3 bases and J gave up 2 bases, with 8 bases separating them. Germline CDR1 SGHTA, CDR2 FQGNSA. CDR3 DNA: TGTGCCAGCAGCTTCCGGGGTGCCTACAATGAGCAGTTCTTC. It specifies CASSFRGAYNEQFF.

The V and J genes are TRBV28 and TRBJ2-2; TRBD1 matches at 8 bases. Unmatched junction bases numbered 4, after V lost 10 bases and J lost 0 bases. Per the germline V gene, CDR1 is MDHEN and CDR2 is SYDVKM. The CDR3 runs to 14 residues. CDR3 nucleotide sequence: TGTGCCACCTGGACAGGGTCGAACACCGGGGAGCTGTTTTTT. It codes for CATWTGSNTGELFF.

The V gene is TRBV5-1, the J gene TRBJ1-1, with TRBD1 as a possible D gene (5 bases). V was clipped by 0 bases and J by 3 bases, with 12 bases between them. This CDR3 has 15 amino acids. In germline, CDR1 is SGHRS, CDR2 YFSETQ. The CDR3 loop reads CASSLDGTGDTEAFF. The CDR3 nucleotides read TGCGCCAGCAGCTTGGACGGGACGGGGGACACTGAAGCTTTCTTT.

V usage is TRBV30 and J usage is TRBJ2-2; D is perhaps TRBD2 (5 bases). The V and J ends lost 6 bases and 5 bases respectively, with 22 bases between them. Germline V gene sequence: CDR1 GTSNPN, CDR2 SVGIG (reference sequence). The CDR3 has 16 amino acids. The CDR3 DNA is TGTGCCTGCCCCATCGGGGTCGTCGTCGCGACCGGGGAGCTGTTTTTT. Its translation: CACPIGVVVATGELFF.

This rearrangement joins TRBV13 to TRBJ2-7, with D maybe TRBD2 (7 bases). The CDR3 sequence is 13 residues long. Between the trimmed V and J ends, which lost 5 bases and 7 bases, there was a span of 15 bases. Germline-derived CDR1 and CDR2 are PRHDT and FYEKMQ (reference sequence). The CDR3 region has the DNA TGTGCCAGCAGCCTAGAGGGGGGGAAGGAGCAGTACTTC. This translates into CASSLEGGKEQYF.

The rearrangement uses TRBV9 and TRBJ2-3; D perhaps matches TRBD1 (6 bases). V lost 0 bases to trimming and J lost 2 bases, with 10 bases between them. This CDR3 contains 15 residues. The germline V gene encodes CDR1 SGDLS and CDR2 YYNGEE. As DNA, the CDR3 is TGTGCCAGCAGCGTAGGACAGGCCAACACAGATACGCAGTATTTT. Protein: CASSVGQANTDTQYF.

The chain combines TRBV3-1 (or the pseudogene TRBV3-2) with TRBJ1-1, with 8 bases fitting TRBD1. Per germline, CDR1 LGHDT and CDR2 YNNKEL (reference sequence). CDR3 length equals 13 residues. V gave up 4 bases and J gave up 6 bases; unmatched junction bases: 4. CDR3 sequence: CASSRYRGAEAFF. CDR3 nucleotides: TGTGCCAGCAGCCGGTACAGGGGGGCTGAAGCTTTCTTT.

This chain connects TRBV2 to TRBJ1-1; a weak D match, TRBD1 (5 bases). Trimming removed 4 bases at V and 1 base at J, with 13 bases between. Germline V gene lookup returns CDR1 SNHLY and CDR2 FYNNEI. This CDR3 comprises 15 residues. CDR3 amino acids: CASSASPGGNTEAFF. In nucleotides, the CDR3 is TGTGCCAGCAGTGCTTCCCCCGGGGGGAACACTGAAGCTTTCTTT.

The rearrangement uses TRBV20-1 and TRBJ2-2, with 9 bases aligning to TRBD2. Germline assignment: CDR1 DFQATT and CDR2 SNEGSKA (reference sequence). The ends lost 3 bases at V and 5 bases at J; junction bases unmatched: 7. This CDR3 has 15 residues. CDR3: CSASSGGRVTGELFF. The CDR3 bases are TGCAGTGCTAGTAGTGGCGGGAGGGTTACCGGGGAGCTGTTTTTT.

DNA for the CDR3: TGCGCCAGCAGCCAAGAACTGAGAGATACGCAGTATTTT. It specifies CASSQELRDTQYF. This chain links TRBV4-3 with TRBJ2-3, with D unresolved. The CDR3 loop spans 13 amino acids. V shed 0 bases and J shed 5 bases, with 6 bases lying between them. Germline CDR1 and CDR2: LGHNA and YSLEER.

The chain links TRBV23-1 to TRBJ1-5; weak D call: TRBD1 (5 bases). TRBV23-1 is labeled an ORF, and its function is uncertain. The V end was cut by 0 bases, the J end by 2 bases, with 11 bases between. The CDR3 has 16 amino acids. CDR3 region: CASSQSVGGGNQPQHF. The CDR3 coding sequence is TGCGCCAGCAGTCAATCGGTGGGGGGGGGCAATCAGCCCCAGCATTTT.

This chain joins TRBV11-2 and TRBJ1-4; TRBD1 agrees at 9 bases. Looked up from germline, CDR1 is SGHAT and CDR2 is FQNNGV. This CDR3 contains 16 residues. The V segment lost 7 bases and the J segment 5 bases; nucleotides outside the gene matches: 11. The CDR3 protein is CASMGQGRLRNEKLFF. As DNA, the CDR3 is TGTGCCAGCATGGGACAGGGACGTTTGAGGAATGAAAAACTGTTTTTT.

This rearrangement joins TRBV5-1 to TRBJ1-4; D perhaps matches TRBD1 (6 bases). From germline, CDR1 is SGHRS and CDR2 YFSETQ. V gave up 0 bases and J gave up 5 bases, with 11 bases separating them. This CDR3 region has 15 residues. This CDR3 is CASSLVTGQNEKLFF. CDR3 in DNA: TGCGCCAGCAGCTTGGTCACAGGGCAGAATGAAAAACTGTTTTTT.

The gene calls are TRBV11-2 and TRBJ1-2, with 7 bases fitting TRBD1. Trimming took 5 bases from V and 8 from J; bases not matched to a gene: 8. The germline CDR1 and CDR2 sequences are SGHAT and FQNNGV. This CDR3 spans 13 amino acids. CDR3 sequence reads: CASSPDRERGYTF. CDR3 nucleotide sequence: TGTGCCAGCAGCCCCGACAGGGAGAGGGGCTACACCTTC.

This clone was picked up one time. The chain has TRBV7-2 and TRBJ1-1, with a tentative D call TRBD1 (6 bases). The CDR3 sequence is 14 residues long. V was clipped by 1 base and J by 5 bases, with 11 bases between them. Germline V gives CDR1 SGHTA, CDR2 FQGNSA. In DNA form, the CDR3 reads TGTGCCAGCAGCTTAGTTGCGGGGGCGACTGAAGCTTTCTTT. Translated, it gives CASSLVAGATEAFF.